Shown below are 20 T cell receptor beta chains from a single sample sequenced in a study of blood T cells in healthy people across ages. Sample-barcoded 5' priming and a J-beta primer mix drove a second PCR of roughly 7 to 11 cycles. TCRdb called the 5' RACE reads again in MiXCR, with one record for every CDR3 protein. Here the sample spans fewer than 1.5 million distinct CDR3 sequences, 42% being singletons. The sample was blood. These receptor sequences come from a woman between 18 and 29 years old in good health.

The table lists this clonotype with a few counts. The V and J genes are TRBV6-1 and TRBJ2-1, with 11 bases aligning to TRBD2. Germline V gene data show CDR1 as MNHNS and CDR2 as SASEGT. Trimming removed 8 bases from V and 6 bases from J; junction bases left unmatched: 9. The CDR3 extends over 15 amino acids. CDR3 DNA: TGTGCCAGCGGGGGTACGGGACTAGCGGTCAATGAGCAGTTCTTC. It codes for CASGGTGLAVNEQFF.

The chain employs TRBV9 and TRBJ1-1; D uncertain. The V gene's germline CDR1 is SGDLS and CDR2 YYNGEE. This CDR3 comprises 13 residues. Trimming removed 0 bases from V and 5 bases from J, with 8 bases in between. CDR3 coding DNA: TGTGCCAGCAGCGTAGAGGTTCGGACTGAAGCTTTCTTT. Protein product: CASSVEVRTEAFF. Looking up the rest from reference TRBV9 and TRBJ1-1 gives the full variable domain: DSGVTQTPKHLITATGQRVTLRCSPRSGDLSVYWYQQSLDQGLQFLIQYYNGEERAKGNILERFSAQQFPDLHSELNLSSLELGDSALYFCASSVEVRTEAFFGQGTRLTVV.

The chain uses TRBV20-1 and TRBJ2-1, with 15 bases matching TRBD2. Germline V gives CDR1 DFQATT, CDR2 SNEGSKA (reference sequence). The junction had 3 bases not matched to a gene; V was cut back by 5 bases and J by 7 bases. The CDR3 is 14 amino acids. The CDR3 DNA is TGCAGTGCTCCCGGGACTAGCGGGAGGAATGAGCAGTTCTTC. As protein: CSAPGTSGRNEQFF.

This clonotype was recorded a few times. The J gene is TRBJ2-1, the V gene TRBV12-3 or TRBV12-4; TRBD2 matches 10 bases. CDR3 length: 16 amino acids. V was clipped by 5 bases and J by 12 bases; unmatched bases: 16. CDR3 nucleotide sequence: TGTGCCAGCAGTCCCGAAACTAAGGTAGCGGGGGGTATGCAGTTCTTC. The encoded protein is CASSPETKVAGGMQFF.

Only one count was recorded for this clonotype. The V gene is TRBV9, the J gene TRBJ2-1; 7 bases agree with TRBD2. J lost 4 bases, V lost 1 base, and 8 bases had no gene match. The CDR3 totals 16 residues. Germline-derived CDR1 and CDR2 are SGDLS and YYNGEE. The CDR3 protein is CASSVSSRAGYNEQFF. The CDR3 nucleotides are TGTGCCAGCAGCGTATCGTCCCGAGCGGGGTACAATGAGCAGTTCTTC.

This clonotype occurred a few times. The chain recombines TRBV28 with TRBJ1-2; D unclear. CDR3 length: 12 residues. Deletions cut 1 base from V and 5 bases from J, with 5 bases between. Per the germline V gene, CDR1 is MDHEN and CDR2 is SYDVKM. The CDR3 DNA sequence: TGTGCCAGCAGTTTATCACAGTATGGCTACACCTTC. Encoded protein: CASSLSQYGYTF.

The genes are TRBV6-5 and TRBJ2-5; tentatively, D is TRBD2 (6 bases). Germline-derived CDR1 and CDR2 are MNHEY and SVGAGI. The V and J ends lost 2 bases and 11 bases respectively, with 21 bases between them. The CDR3 is 15 residues long. CDR3: CASSYGLGRVREQYF. For the CDR3, the DNA is TGTGCCAGCAGTTACGGGTTGGGACGGGTACGGGAGCAGTACTTC.

The table lists this clonotype with a few counts. The rearrangement joins TRBV29-1 to TRBJ2-7; TRBD1 matches 10 bases. Germline lookup yields CDR1 SQVTM and CDR2 ANQGSEA. CDR3 size: 14 residues. The V segment lost 2 bases and the J segment 6 bases; nucleotides outside the gene matches: 7. DNA for the CDR3: TGCAGCGTTGAACTCGGACAGGGGGGGGGCGAGCAGTACTTC. It is translated as CSVELGQGGGEQYF.

The chain recombines TRBV20-1 with TRBJ2-4; maybe TRBD1 (5 bases). The J call may not be correct, given that the DNA end is closer to TRBJ2-7. The CDR3 is made up of 11 amino acids. Per germline, CDR1 DFQATT and CDR2 SNEGSKA (reference sequence). The CDR3 bases are TGCAGTGGACGACAGAAGTACGAGCAGTACTTC. As protein: CSGRQKYEQYF.

This clonotype was found many times. In DNA, the CDR3 is TGTGCCAGCAGTTTAGGGACAGACAATCAGCCCCAGCATTTT. Its protein is CASSLGTDNQPQHF. The chain employs TRBV28 and TRBJ1-5, with 7 bases identical to TRBD1. The CDR3 covers 14 residues. Per germline, CDR1 MDHEN and CDR2 SYDVKM. J lost 3 bases, V lost 2 bases, and 1 base had no gene match.

The chain recombines TRBV12-3 or TRBV12-4 with TRBJ2-7, with 15 bases matching TRBD2. Germline trimming cut 6 bases from V and 5 bases from J; bases unmatched to any gene: 5. The CDR3 loop spans 15 amino acids. The CDR3 is CASRPGTSGGNEQYF. For the CDR3, the DNA is TGTGCCAGCAGGCCCGGGACTAGCGGGGGGAACGAGCAGTACTTC.

With regard to this clonotype: The junction departs from germline at one end; a sequencing error may be responsible. The V and J genes are TRBV4-1 and TRBJ1-2; TRBD1 aligns across 9 bases. The germline V gene has CDR1 MGHRA and CDR2 YSYEKL. This CDR3 has 14 residues. The CDR3 DNA follows: TGCGCCGGCAGCCAAGCAAGGGACAGGGCTGGCTACACCTTC. Its protein is CAGSQARDRAGYTF.

The CDR3 protein is CASSISGTGGGNYGYTF. The CDR3 DNA reads TGTGCCAGCAGCATTTCCGGGACAGGGGGCGGAAACTATGGCTACACCTTC. The rearrangement links TRBV21-1 to TRBJ1-2; the table assigns TRBD1, which was not confirmed against the DNA. TRBV21-1 is a documented pseudogene. There are 17 residues in the CDR3.

Note on this clonotype: The junction does not match germline at one end; this may be a read error. The chain couples TRBV3-1 to TRBJ1-6; 9 bases agree with TRBD1. The V gene's germline CDR1 is LGHDT and CDR2 YNNKEL (reference sequence). CDR3 size: 14 residues. CDR3 loop: CACSIDRGSSPLHF. CDR3 in DNA: TGTGCCTGCAGCATAGACAGGGGGAGTTCACCCCTCCACTTT.

This chain joins TRBV12-5 and TRBJ2-5, with D unresolved. Germline V gene lookup returns CDR1 LGHNT and CDR2 FRNRAP. CDR3 length equals 12 residues. The germline V and J ends were trimmed by 1 base and 9 bases, with 9 bases remaining between them. The CDR3 bases are TGTGCTAGTGGTTTGGAAATAGTAGCCCAGTACTTC. Its translation: CASGLEIVAQYF.

Many counts were recorded for this clonotype. The rearrangement joins TRBV18 to TRBJ2-1; no firm D call. Germline V gene lookup returns CDR1 KGHSH and CDR2 LQKENI. This CDR3 comprises 14 residues. Trimming pared 4 bases from V and 0 bases from J, leaving 7 bases between. This CDR3 reads CASSQGPSYNEQFF. CDR3 nucleotide sequence: TGTGCCAGCTCACAGGGCCCCTCCTACAATGAGCAGTTCTTC.

The chain couples TRBV6-6 to TRBJ2-1; 11 nucleotides agree with TRBD2. The CDR3 sequence is 15 residues long. The V and J ends lost 5 bases and 7 bases, in that order; junction bases with no gene match: 7. Germline lookup yields CDR1 MNHNY and CDR2 SVGAGI (reference sequence). The CDR3 sequence is CASSKPGLAVNEQFF. The CDR3, as DNA: TGTGCCAGCAGTAAACCGGGACTAGCGGTAAATGAGCAGTTCTTC.

Only a few counts were recorded for this clonotype. The V gene is TRBV10-3, the J gene TRBJ2-5; no firm D call. V was trimmed by 3 bases and J by 3 bases, leaving 5 bases between them. Germline-derived CDR1 and CDR2 are ENHRY and SYGVKD. The CDR3 has 12 amino acids. The DNA for the CDR3 is TGTGCCATCAGTGACGGTGAAGAGACCCAGTACTTC. Its translation is CAISDGEETQYF.

Written as DNA, the CDR3 is TGTGCCAGCAGCTTGGGGGCGCGGGAAAAACTGTTTTTT. It encodes CASSLGAREKLFF. The chain employs TRBV7-8 and TRBJ1-4, with TRBD1 as a possible D gene (6 bases). V was trimmed by 3 bases and J by 8 bases, leaving 10 bases between them. The CDR3 covers 13 residues. CDR1 and CDR2 (germline): SGHVS, FQNEAQ.

The rearrangement joins TRBV2 to TRBJ1-1; D uncertain. From germline, CDR1 is SNHLY and CDR2 FYNNEI. V gave up 1 base and J gave up 4 bases, with 13 bases separating them. The CDR3 has 15 residues. CDR3 protein: CASSEGALMGTEAFF. CDR3 DNA sequence: TGTGCCAGCAGTGAAGGCGCCCTGATGGGCACTGAAGCTTTCTTT. Looking up the rest from reference TRBV2 and TRBJ1-1 gives the full variable domain: EPEVTQTPSHQVTQMGQEVILRCVPISNHLYFYWYRQILGQKVEFLVSFYNNEISEKSEIFDDQFSVERPDGSNFTLKIRSTKLEDSAMYFCASSEGALMGTEAFFGQGTRLTVV.